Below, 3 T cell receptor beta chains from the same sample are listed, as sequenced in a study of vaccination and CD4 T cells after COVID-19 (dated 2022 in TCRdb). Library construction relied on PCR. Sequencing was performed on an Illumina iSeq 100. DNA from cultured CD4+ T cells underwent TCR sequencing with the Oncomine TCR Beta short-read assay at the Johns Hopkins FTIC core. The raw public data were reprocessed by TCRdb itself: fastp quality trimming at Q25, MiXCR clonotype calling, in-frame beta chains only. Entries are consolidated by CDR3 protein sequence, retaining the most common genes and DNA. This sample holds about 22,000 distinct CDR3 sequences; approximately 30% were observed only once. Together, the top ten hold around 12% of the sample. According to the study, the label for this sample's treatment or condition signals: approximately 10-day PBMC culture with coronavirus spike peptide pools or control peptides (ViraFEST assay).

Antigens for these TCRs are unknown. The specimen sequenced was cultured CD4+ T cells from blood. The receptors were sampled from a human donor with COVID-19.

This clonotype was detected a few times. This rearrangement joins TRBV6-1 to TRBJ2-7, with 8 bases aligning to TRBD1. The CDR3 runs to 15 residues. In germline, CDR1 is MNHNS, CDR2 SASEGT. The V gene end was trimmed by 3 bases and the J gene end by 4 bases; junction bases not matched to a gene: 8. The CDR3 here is CASSDGTGPSYEQYF. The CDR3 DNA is TGTGCCAGCAGTGATGGGACAGGACCCTCGTACGAGCAGTACTTC.

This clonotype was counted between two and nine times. The CDR3 DNA is TGTGCCAGCAGCGCAGGGAATCGAGGCTACACCTTC. It specifies CASSAGNRGYTF. The gene calls are TRBV7-9 and TRBJ1-2; tentative D call: TRBD1 (5 bases). The ends were cut back, 5 bases at V and 8 bases at J, with 12 bases in the middle. CDR3 size: 12 residues. Germline V gives CDR1 SEHNR, CDR2 FQNEAQ (reference sequence).

CDR3 nucleotide sequence: TGTGCCAGCTACCGCACGGGGACCCAGTACTTC. Amino acids: CASYRTGTQYF. The chain recombines TRBV2 with TRBJ2-5; no clear D gene. The CDR3 has 11 amino acids. V was pared by 8 bases and J by 7 bases, with 11 bases between. Per the germline V gene, CDR1 is SNHLY and CDR2 is FYNNEI. The full variable domain, in which reference TRBV2 and TRBJ2-5 provide the parts outside the CDR3, is EPEVTQTPSHQVTQMGQEVILRCVPISNHLYFYWYRQILGQKVEFLVSFYNNEISEKSEIFDDQFSVERPDGSNFTLKIRSTKLEDSAMYFCASYRTGTQYFGPGTRLLVL.